One sample yielded the 8 T cell receptor beta chains listed below, sequenced in a study of blood T cell repertoires in COVID-19. Sequencing used immunoSEQ multiplex PCR; TCRdb keeps in-frame clones, though not all of them. This repertoire shows more than 45,000 clones, about four fifths found once; its top ten account for roughly 5.3%. Source material: peripheral blood. Receptors were obtained from a human donor in a cohort sampled during active COVID-19.

The chain uses TRBV6-5 and TRBJ1-2; D ambiguous. Germline CDR1 reads MNHEY; CDR2 reads SVGAGI. The CDR3 extends over 13 amino acids. Trimming cost V 7 bases and J 2 bases, with 11 bases left between them. CDR3 region: CASTLAENYGYTF. The DNA of the CDR3 is TGTGCCAGCACCCTGGCGGAGAACTATGGCTACACCTTC.

This clone was recorded only once. This chain uses TRBV10-1 with TRBJ2-7; TRBD1 is a possible D gene (5 bases). The CDR3 sequence is 12 residues long. V was pared by 8 bases and J by 6 bases, with 14 bases between. In germline, CDR1 is WNHNN, CDR2 SYGVQD (reference sequence). The CDR3 DNA follows: TGCGCCAGCGACGTCTGGGGCTCCGAGCAGTACTTC. It encodes CASDVWGSEQYF.

The chain combines TRBV30 with TRBJ2-7, with a weak D call TRBD2 (6 bases). The V end was cut by 6 bases, the J end by 0 bases, with 12 bases between. CDR1 is GTSNPN and CDR2 is SVGIG in the germline V gene (reference sequence). CDR3 length: 13 residues. The CDR3 sequence is CACSSGSSYEQYF. The DNA for the CDR3 is TGTGCCTGTTCCAGCGGGTCCTCCTACGAGCAGTACTTC.

This clone was counted a few times. V and J are TRBV25-1 and TRBJ2-7; 8 nucleotides agree with TRBD1. CDR3 length equals 16 residues. The V and J ends lost 0 bases and 7 bases, in that order; junction bases with no gene match: 11. In germline, CDR1 is MGHDK, CDR2 SYGVNS. The CDR3 here is CASSEYGGQGVREQYF. The CDR3 bases are TGTGCCAGCAGTGAATACGGAGGACAGGGCGTACGGGAGCAGTACTTC.

CDR3 DNA: TGCGCCAGCAGCTTGACAGGGGGCCTCGACGAGCAGTACTTC. Its protein is CASSLTGGLDEQYF. The genes are TRBV5-1 and TRBJ2-7; TRBD1 matches at 9 bases. The germline gives CDR1 SGHRS, CDR2 YFSETQ. V was pared by 1 base and J by 5 bases, with 4 bases of the junction left unmatched. This CDR3 spans 14 amino acids.

The chain carries TRBV14 and TRBJ2-7; TRBD1 matches at 11 bases. The trim removed 2 bases at V and 5 bases at J, leaving 5 bases unmatched. The CDR3 spans 15 residues. Per germline, CDR1 SGHDN and CDR2 FVKESK. The CDR3 region has the DNA TGTGCCAGCAGCCAACCCCGGGACAGGGGGAACGAGCAGTACTTC. It encodes CASSQPRDRGNEQYF.

The chain is built from TRBV10-1 and TRBJ1-2; 10 bases are shared with TRBD1. The V gene end was trimmed by 9 bases and the J gene end by 3 bases; junction bases not matched to a gene: 4. CDR1 and CDR2 from the germline V gene are WNHNN and SYGVQD (reference sequence). The CDR3 is 13 residues long. CDR3 nucleotides: TGCGCCAGACCGGGACAGGGGCACTATGGCTACACCTTC. Its translation: CARPGQGHYGYTF.

Of note for this clone: Other DNA sequences within the sample encode an identical CDR3. The V gene is TRBV6-5, the J gene TRBJ1-5, with D perhaps matching TRBD1 (6 bases). The CDR3 spans 15 residues. V was trimmed by 0 bases and J by 7 bases, leaving 13 bases between them. Germline values: CDR1 MNHEY, CDR2 SVGAGI. The CDR3 here is CASSYSWGPGQPQHF. CDR3 in DNA: TGTGCCAGCAGTTACTCCTGGGGGCCAGGGCAGCCCCAGCATTTT.